This T cell receptor (beta chain) was captured by sequencing in a study of control samples from healthy donors and cancer patients. Using immunoSEQ multiplex PCR, the repertoire was profiled, and TCRdb retains in-frame clones only, with some absent. The profile shows 110,000 to 150,000 clones, roughly nine tenths of them singletons. Germline V gene lookup returns CDR1 PRHDT and CDR2 FYEKMQ (reference sequence). The CDR3 runs 17 residues. V was clipped by 0 bases and J by 8 bases, with 19 bases between them. The V call is TRBV13, the J call TRBJ1-4; D unclear. The clonotype was recovered from a man aged 18 to 30 in good health. The material sequenced was blood. CDR3: CASSLGGPYWTSEKLFF. The CDR3 DNA reads as TGTGCCAGCAGCTTAGGGGGCCCATACTGGACTTCCGAAAAACTGTTTTTT.